This T cell receptor beta chain was recorded in a study of shared clonotypes between healthy human individuals. Overall study context: Per-donor plates numbered three CD4 naive, three CD4 memory, two CD8 naive and one CD8 memory. Notes on the study in general: Naive subsets usually exceeded memory subsets in estimated richness.

Per germline, CDR1 SGHTA and CDR2 FQGTGA. CDR3 length equals 15 residues. V lost 5 bases to trimming and J lost 3 bases; unmatched junction nucleotides: 6. The DNA input per sorted-subset replicate PCR was around 200 ng, corresponding to around 28,000 T cell genomes. Sequencing used immunoSEQ multiplex PCR; TCRdb keeps in-frame clones, though not all of them. The table includes roughly 2.1 million clones, approximately 94% detected once. CD8 cells regarded as naive lacked CD45RO, were positively chosen for CCR7, and omitted terminally differentiated effector memory CD45RA+ cells. Donors comprised healthy HIV-negative adults lacking recent acute infections or vaccinations. This clone was seen only once. The antigen remains unidentified. Different DNA sequences within this sample yield the same CDR3.

The genes are TRBV7-3 and TRBJ2-1, with TRBD2 identical over 8 bases. The receptor comes from a man between 18 and 29 years old in good health. Some clones in this sample may be carry-over from other donors' samples. The sample comprised naive CD8+ T cells from PBMCs. Here the CDR3 DNA reads TGTGCCAGCAGCCCCGGGACTAGTTTCTACAATGAGCAGTTCTTC. It codes for CASSPGTSFYNEQFF.